The T cell receptor beta chain described here comes from a study of T-cell memory formation after mild COVID-19. Study in general: Most TCR clusters belonged to a single donor.

Overall study findings and caveats: In second-wave clones peaking day 37, SARS-CoV-2 specificity remained unconfirmed. A second wave expanding day 15 to 37 was CD4+-biased; contracting clones were balanced.

In TCRdb, the 5' RACE reads were re-called with MiXCR into one record per CDR3 protein. The sample records more than 450,000 distinct CDR3 sequences, roughly 18% being singletons. This clonotype was picked up a small number of times. The antigen is undetermined. Germline values: CDR1 LNHNV, CDR2 YYDKDF (reference sequence). CDR3 length equals 16 residues. V shed 3 bases and J shed 3 bases, with 17 bases lying between them. V and J are TRBV15 and TRBJ1-1, with D possibly TRBD1 on 6 matching bases. Material: PBMCs or a T cell subset sorted from them (not recorded which). The receptor was derived from an adult woman who had mild COVID-19 (a few samples of this study predate the infection). Cell type and time point are not known. The CDR3 reads CATSSGLGARDTEAFF. The CDR3, as DNA: TGTGCCACCAGCAGCGGGCTGGGGGCTCGGGACACTGAAGCTTTCTTT.